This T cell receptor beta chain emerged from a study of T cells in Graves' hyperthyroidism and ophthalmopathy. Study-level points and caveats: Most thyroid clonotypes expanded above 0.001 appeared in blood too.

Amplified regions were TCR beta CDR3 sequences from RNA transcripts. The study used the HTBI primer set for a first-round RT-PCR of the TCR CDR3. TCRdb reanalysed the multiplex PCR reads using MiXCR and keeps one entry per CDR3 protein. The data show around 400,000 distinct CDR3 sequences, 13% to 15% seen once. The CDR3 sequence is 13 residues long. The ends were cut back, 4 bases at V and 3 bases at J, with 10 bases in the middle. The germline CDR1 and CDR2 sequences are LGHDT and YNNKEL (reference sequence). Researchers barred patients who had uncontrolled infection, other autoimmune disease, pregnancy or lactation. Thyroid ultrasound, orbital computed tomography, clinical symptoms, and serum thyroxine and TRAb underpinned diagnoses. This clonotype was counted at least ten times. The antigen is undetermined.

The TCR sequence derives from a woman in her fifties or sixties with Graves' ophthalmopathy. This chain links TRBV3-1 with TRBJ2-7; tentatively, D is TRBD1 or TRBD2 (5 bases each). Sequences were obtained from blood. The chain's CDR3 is CASSRKRGYEQYF. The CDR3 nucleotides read TGTGCCAGCAGCCGTAAGAGGGGCTACGAGCAGTACTTC.